This T cell receptor (beta chain) is drawn from a study of tumour-infiltrating T cells in Burkitt lymphoma. Study summary: Productive clonality predicted overall and progression-free survival.

The CDR3 length is 15 residues. The V and J ends lost 6 bases and 4 bases, in that order; junction bases with no gene match: 9. The V gene's germline CDR1 is SNHLY and CDR2 FYNNEI. Assay: immunoSEQ multiplex PCR; the TCRdb copy retains only in-frame clones and omits some. This table holds 5,000 to 6,000 clones, 9.5% to 10% found once. This TCR was recovered from a human donor with diffuse large B-cell lymphoma. The gene calls are TRBV2 and TRBJ2-3; TRBD2 aligns across 8 bases. What was sequenced was tumor tissue. Here the CDR3 reads CASRDRGGRADTQYF. CDR3 nucleotide sequence: TGTGCCAGCAGAGACCGGGGGGGGCGCGCAGATACGCAGTATTTT. Full variable domain (outside the CDR3, taken from reference TRBV2 and TRBJ2-3): EPEVTQTPSHQVTQMGQEVILRCVPISNHLYFYWYRQILGQKVEFLVSFYNNEISEKSEIFDDQFSVERPDGSNFTLKIRSTKLEDSAMYFCASRDRGGRADTQYFGPGTRLTVL.